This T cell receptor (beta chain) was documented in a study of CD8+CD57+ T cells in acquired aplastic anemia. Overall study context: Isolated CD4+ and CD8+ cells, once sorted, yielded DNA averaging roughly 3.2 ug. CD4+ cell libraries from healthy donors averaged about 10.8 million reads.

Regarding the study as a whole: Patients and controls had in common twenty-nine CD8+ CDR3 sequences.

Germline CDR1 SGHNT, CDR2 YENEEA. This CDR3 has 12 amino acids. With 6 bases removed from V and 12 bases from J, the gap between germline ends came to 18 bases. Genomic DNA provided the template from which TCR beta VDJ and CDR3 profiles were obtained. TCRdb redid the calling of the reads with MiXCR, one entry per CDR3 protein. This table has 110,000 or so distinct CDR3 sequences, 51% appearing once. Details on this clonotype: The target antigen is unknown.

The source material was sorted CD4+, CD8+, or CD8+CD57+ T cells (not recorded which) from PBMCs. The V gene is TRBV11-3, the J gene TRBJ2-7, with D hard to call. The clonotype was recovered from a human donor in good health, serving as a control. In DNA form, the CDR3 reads TGTGCCAGCAGAAAAGACGTGGGTTATCGGTACTTC. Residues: CASRKDVGYRYF.